Listed below are T cell receptor beta chains from one sample, sequenced in a study of blood T cell repertoires in COVID-19. Only in-frame clones appear in the TCRdb table, and some are missing; sequencing was by immunoSEQ multiplex PCR. The table shows some 80,000 clones, with around 88% occurring only once. Sequences were obtained from peripheral blood. The receptors here all came from a human donor in a cohort sampled during active COVID-19. Both conserved end residues are part of each CDR3. The D gene is left open where the match is weak. Not every row has a clone size; where given, it reads once, few, many or a size class.

DNA,CDR3,size,J,V,D
TGTGCCAGCAGCTTAGGTGGACTAGCGGCCTACAATGAGCAGTTCTTC,CASSLGGLAAYNEQFF,once,TRBJ2-1,TRBV11-3,TRBD2
TGTGCCAGCAGCTTAGACAGGGGCCAAGAGACCCAGTACTTC,CASSLDRGQETQYF,.,TRBJ2-5,TRBV7-2,TRBD1
TGTGCCAGCAGCTTGGCCGGGGGATATAGCAATCAGCCCCAGCATTTT,CASSLAGGYSNQPQHF,.,TRBJ1-5,TRBV5-5,.
TGTGCCAGCGCCACCGGGCTGGGGCATCAGCCCCAGCATTTT,CASATGLGHQPQHF,.,TRBJ1-5,TRBV28,.
TGTGCCACCAGTGCCTATACAGGCTCCGAGCAGTACTTC,CATSAYTGSEQYF,.,TRBJ2-7,TRBV24-1,.
TGCGCCAGCAGCCAACACGGCGGCATAGGAGGGGATGAGCAGTTCTTC,CASSQHGGIGGDEQFF,.,TRBJ2-1,TRBV4-3,.
TGTGCCAGTAGTATAGACCCGGGACAGAGATACAATGAGCAGTTCTTC,CASSIDPGQRYNEQFF,.,TRBJ2-1,TRBV19,TRBD1
TGTGCCAGCAGCAAAGAAGGATTTGCGGGAGCGAACACTGAAGCTTTCTTT,CASSKEGFAGANTEAFF,.,TRBJ1-1,TRBV14,.
TGTGCCAGCAGCAAACATCTTCCAGGGTCGGGCTACGAGCAGTACTTC,CASSKHLPGSGYEQYF,.,TRBJ2-7,TRBV21-1,.
TGTGCCAGTAGTGACCCCGGACAGACTCGCGAGCAGTACTTC,CASSDPGQTREQYF,.,TRBJ2-7,TRBV19,.
TGTGCCAGCACCGAGTACCGGGACATACACAACACCGGGGAGCTGTTTTTT,CASTEYRDIHNTGELFF,few,TRBJ2-2,TRBV9,.
TGTGCCAGCAGTTACTCTTTAAGCGCGGTGCCCTATGGCTACACCTTC,CASSYSLSAVPYGYTF,.,TRBJ1-2,TRBV6-2/TRBV6-3,.
TGCGCCAGCAGCCAAGAATCCCACATCTCATACTATGGCTACACCTTC,CASSQESHISYYGYTF,.,TRBJ1-2,TRBV4-1,.